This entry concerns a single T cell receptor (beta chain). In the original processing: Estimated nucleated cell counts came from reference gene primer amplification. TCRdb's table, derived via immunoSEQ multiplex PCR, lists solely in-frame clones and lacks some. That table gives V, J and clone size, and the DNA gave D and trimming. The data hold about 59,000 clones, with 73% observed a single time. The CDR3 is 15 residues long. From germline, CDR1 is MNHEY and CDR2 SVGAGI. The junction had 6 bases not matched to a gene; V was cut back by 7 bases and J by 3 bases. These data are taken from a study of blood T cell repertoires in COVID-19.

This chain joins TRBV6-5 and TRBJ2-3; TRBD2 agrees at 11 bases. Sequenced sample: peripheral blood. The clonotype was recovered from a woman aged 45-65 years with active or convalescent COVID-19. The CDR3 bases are TGTGCCAGCAATCGACTAGCGGGGTTGACAGATACGCAGTATTTT. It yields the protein CASNRLAGLTDTQYF.